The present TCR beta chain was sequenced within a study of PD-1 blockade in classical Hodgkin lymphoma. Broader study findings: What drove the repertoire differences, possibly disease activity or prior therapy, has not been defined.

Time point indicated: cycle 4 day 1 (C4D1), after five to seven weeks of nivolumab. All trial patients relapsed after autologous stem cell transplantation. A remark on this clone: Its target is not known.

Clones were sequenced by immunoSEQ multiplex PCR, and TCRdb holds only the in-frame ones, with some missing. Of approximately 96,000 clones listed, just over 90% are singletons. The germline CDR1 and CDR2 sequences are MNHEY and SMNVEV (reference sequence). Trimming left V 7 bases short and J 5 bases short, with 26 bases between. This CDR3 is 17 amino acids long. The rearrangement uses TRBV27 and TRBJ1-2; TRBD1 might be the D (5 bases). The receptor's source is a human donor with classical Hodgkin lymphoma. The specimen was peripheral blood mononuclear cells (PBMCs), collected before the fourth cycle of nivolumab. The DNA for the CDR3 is TGTGCCAGCATCAACTATACCGGGGACCCCTACGATTATGGCTACACCTTC. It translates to CASINYTGDPYDYGYTF.